These 18 T cell receptor beta chains were all obtained from the same sample, sequenced in a study of blood T cell repertoires in COVID-19. Profiled with immunoSEQ multiplex PCR; TCRdb holds only in-frame clones, not every one. The sample has about 180,000 clones; approximately 80% are singletons. The sample consisted of peripheral blood. The receptors were sampled from a human donor in a cohort sampled during active COVID-19.

The chain has TRBV5-1 and TRBJ1-1, with a weak D call TRBD1 (6 bases). Germline V gene sequence: CDR1 SGHRS, CDR2 YFSETQ. The length of the CDR3 is 13 residues. Trimming left V 6 bases short and J 0 bases short, with 9 bases between. CDR3 sequence (DNA): TGCGCCAGCACACAGGGCTTGAACACTGAAGCTTTCTTT. It translates to CASTQGLNTEAFF.

The chain is built from TRBV4-3 and TRBJ1-5, with 10 bases fitting TRBD1. V dropped 0 bases and J dropped 1; count of bases not matched to a gene: 3. The CDR3 sequence is 17 residues long. Looked up from germline, CDR1 is LGHNA and CDR2 is YSLEER. CDR3 residues: CASSQDGTGESNQPQHF. DNA of the CDR3: TGCGCCAGCAGCCAAGACGGGACAGGGGAGAGCAATCAGCCCCAGCATTTT.

V and J are TRBV9 and TRBJ2-1; 8 bases fit TRBD1. The CDR3 totals 21 residues. Germline trimming cut 3 bases from V and 0 bases from J; bases unmatched to any gene: 20. Germline V CDR1 and CDR2: SGDLS, YYNGEE. The CDR3 nucleotides read TGTGCCAGCAGCGGACCAAGGACCCTCCAGACAGGGGTAAGCTCCTACAATGAGCAGTTCTTC. Its protein product is CASSGPRTLQTGVSSYNEQFF.

V is TRBV4-1 and J is TRBJ2-7, with 11 bases matching TRBD1. This CDR3 has 14 residues. Germline V gene lookup returns CDR1 MGHRA and CDR2 YSYEKL. After removal of 4 bases from V and 5 bases from J, the junction contained 4 bases not matched to a gene. The chain's CDR3 is CASSLGQGAHEQYF. For the CDR3, the DNA is TGCGCCAGCAGCCTCGGACAGGGGGCCCACGAGCAGTACTTC.

This clone has only one observation. This sequence joins TRBV29-1 and TRBJ1-5; 9 bases agree with TRBD1. Germline assignment: CDR1 SQVTM and CDR2 ANQGSEA. CDR3 length: 13 residues. The V gene end was trimmed by 4 bases and the J gene end by 2 bases; junction bases not matched to a gene: 0. Here the CDR3 DNA reads TGCAGCGTTGGGACAGGGGGCAATCAGCCCCAGCATTTT. It translates to CSVGTGGNQPQHF.

The chain employs TRBV7-9 and TRBJ2-7, with D possibly being TRBD2 (5 bases). CDR1 SEHNR and CDR2 FQNEAQ come from the germline V gene (reference sequence). V lost 1 base, J lost 0 bases, and 7 bases lay in between. There are 14 residues in the CDR3. CDR3 bases: TGTGCCAGCAGCTTAGTCCGGGACTCCTACGAGCAGTACTTC. Amino acids: CASSLVRDSYEQYF.

The chain is built from TRBV5-1 and TRBJ2-7; TRBD1 matches 9 bases. CDR3 length: 14 amino acids. The ends lost 4 bases at V and 2 bases at J; junction bases unmatched: 4. The germline V gene has CDR1 SGHRS and CDR2 YFSETQ. The CDR3 nucleotides are TGCGCCAGCAGCCGGGACAGGGCCACCTACGAGCAGTACTTC. Translating it yields CASSRDRATYEQYF.

This clone came up once. The J gene is TRBJ1-4, the V gene TRBV19; TRBD1 is a possible D gene (6 bases). In germline, CDR1 is LNHDA, CDR2 SQIVND (reference sequence). The CDR3 covers 14 residues. V lost 6 bases, J lost 2 bases, and 10 bases lay in between. This CDR3 is CASRRGWTNEKLFF. The CDR3 region has the DNA TGTGCCAGTAGGAGGGGGTGGACTAATGAAAAACTGTTTTTT.

V usage is TRBV14 and J usage is TRBJ2-7; D remains ambiguous. CDR1 is SGHDN and CDR2 is FVKESK in the germline V gene. Trimming stripped 6 bases from V and 0 bases from J, with 3 bases between. The CDR3 length is 11 residues. The chain's CDR3 is CASSRSYEQYF. The CDR3 DNA is TGTGCCAGCAGTCGCTCCTACGAGCAGTACTTC.

The chain has TRBV5-6 and TRBJ2-2; 9 nucleotides agree with TRBD1. Trimming at V came to 2 bases and at J to 1 base, leaving 12 bases not matched to a gene. This CDR3 is 19 amino acids long. Germline V CDR1 and CDR2: SGHDT, YYEEEE. The DNA for the CDR3 is TGTGCCAGCAGCTTTAGACAGGGGGATATTGTATGGAACACCGGGGAGCTGTTTTTT. Amino acid sequence: CASSFRQGDIVWNTGELFF.

This clone was detected only once. The V call is TRBV6-6, the J call TRBJ2-7; 9 nucleotides line up with TRBD1. V shed 0 bases and J 2 bases; nucleotides not matched to a gene: 2. The CDR3 is made up of 15 amino acids. Germline V gene sequence: CDR1 MNHNY, CDR2 SVGAGI (reference sequence). The DNA for the CDR3 is TGTGCCAGCAGTTACTCCGGGACAGGGACCTACGAGCAGTACTTC. Its protein product is CASSYSGTGTYEQYF.

The V gene is TRBV6-7, the J gene TRBJ2-5; a weak D match, TRBD2 (6 bases). TRBV6-7 has ORF status, its function being uncertain. The V and J ends lost 6 bases and 1 base respectively, with 12 bases between them. This CDR3 region has 14 residues. CDR3 region: CASSPRGVQETQYF. CDR3 sequence (DNA): TGTGCCAGCAGCCCACGCGGGGTCCAAGAGACCCAGTACTTC.

This chain connects TRBV6-2 or TRBV6-3 to TRBJ1-2; 9 bases map to TRBD1. V dropped 5 bases and J dropped 6; count of bases not matched to a gene: 10. The germline V gene has CDR1 MNHEY and CDR2 SVGEGT. The CDR3 spans 15 residues. As DNA, the CDR3 is TGTGCCAGCAGTCCGGACAGGGGTCCGCGGGATGGCTACACCTTC. Encoded protein: CASSPDRGPRDGYTF.

V and J are TRBV12-3 or TRBV12-4 and TRBJ1-2, with D maybe TRBD1 (5 bases). This CDR3 has 12 amino acids. V was shortened by 8 bases and J by 8 bases, with 15 bases between the two germline ends. The CDR3: CASSGGAGGYTF. Here the CDR3 DNA reads TGTGCCAGCTCTGGCGGGGCGGGAGGCTACACCTTC.

The gene calls are TRBV6-2 or TRBV6-3 and TRBJ1-6, with 9 bases matching TRBD1. From germline, CDR1 is MNHEY and CDR2 SVGEGT. The length of the CDR3 is 18 residues. After removal of 2 bases from V and 17 bases from J, the junction contained 22 bases not matched to a gene. The CDR3 DNA reads as TGTGCCAGCAGTTACCCCCTTACCCGGACAGGGGCTTCAATTCGGGTCCACTTT. Protein sequence: CASSYPLTRTGASIRVHF.

J is TRBJ1-1 and V is TRBV5-6, with a tentative D call TRBD1 (6 bases). This CDR3 is 14 amino acids long. Germline V gene data show CDR1 as SGHDT and CDR2 as YYEEEE. The ends were cut back, 4 bases at V and 5 bases at J, with 15 bases in the middle. The CDR3 region has the DNA TGTGCCAGCAGCGCCCCGAGGGGGGGGACTGAAGCTTTCTTT. It encodes CASSAPRGGTEAFF.

V gene TRBV7-3 combines with J gene TRBJ2-1; D not certain. The CDR3 sequence is 13 residues long. V gave up 1 base and J gave up 4 bases, with 5 bases separating them. Germline values: CDR1 SGHTA, CDR2 FQGTGA. The CDR3 DNA is TGTGCCAGCAGCTTAAGTCAGTACAATGAGCAGTTCTTC. The encoded protein is CASSLSQYNEQFF.

The chain is built from TRBV1 and TRBJ2-7; the table names TRBD2, a call not compared with the DNA. TRBV1 is a pseudogene segment. This CDR3 region has 15 residues. CDR3: CTSSPPGLVCHEQYF. For the CDR3, the DNA is TGCACCAGCAGCCCTCCGGGACTAGTCTGTCACGAGCAGTACTTC.